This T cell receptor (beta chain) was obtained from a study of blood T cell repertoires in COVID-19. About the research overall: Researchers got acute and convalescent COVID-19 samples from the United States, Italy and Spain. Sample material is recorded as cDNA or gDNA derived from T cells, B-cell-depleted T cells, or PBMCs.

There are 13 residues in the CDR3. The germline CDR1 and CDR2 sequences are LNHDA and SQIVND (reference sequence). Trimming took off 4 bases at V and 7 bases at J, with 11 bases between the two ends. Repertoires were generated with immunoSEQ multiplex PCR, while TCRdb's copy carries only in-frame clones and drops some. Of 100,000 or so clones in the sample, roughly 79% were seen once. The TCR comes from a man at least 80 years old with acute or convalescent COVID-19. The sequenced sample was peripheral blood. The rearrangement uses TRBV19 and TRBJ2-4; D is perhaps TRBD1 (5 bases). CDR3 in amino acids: CASSTDKGNIQYF. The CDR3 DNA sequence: TGTGCCAGTAGTACAGACAAGGGGAACATTCAGTACTTC.